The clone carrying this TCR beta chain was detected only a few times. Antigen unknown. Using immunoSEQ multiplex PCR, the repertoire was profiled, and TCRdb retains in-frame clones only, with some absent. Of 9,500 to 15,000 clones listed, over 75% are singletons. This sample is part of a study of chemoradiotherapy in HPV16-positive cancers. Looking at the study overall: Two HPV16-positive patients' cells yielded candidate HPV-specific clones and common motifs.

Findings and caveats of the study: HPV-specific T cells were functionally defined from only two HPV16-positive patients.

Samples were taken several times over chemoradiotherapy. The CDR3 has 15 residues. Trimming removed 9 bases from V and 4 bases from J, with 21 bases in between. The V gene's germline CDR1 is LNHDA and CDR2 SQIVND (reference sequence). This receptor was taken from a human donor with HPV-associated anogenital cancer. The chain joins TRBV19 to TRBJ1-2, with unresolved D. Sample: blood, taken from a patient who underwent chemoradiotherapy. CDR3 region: CASAWGEGTSYGYTF. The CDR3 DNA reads TGTGCCAGCGCCTGGGGAGAGGGTACCTCCTATGGCTACACCTTC.